This T cell receptor (beta chain) was identified during a study of T cell responses to AZD1222 COVID-19 vaccine. The J segment lost 8 bases and the V segment lost 1 base, leaving 4 bases of the junction unmatched. The V gene's germline CDR1 is SGHDT and CDR2 YYEEEE. The CDR3 totals 13 residues. Generated by immunoSEQ multiplex PCR, the TCRdb table keeps only in-frame clones and is missing some. Among about 94,000 clones listed, more than 75% were seen once. The sequenced sample was peripheral blood, obtained 28 days after the second AZD1222 dose. The clonotype was recovered from an adult who received the AZD1222 COVID-19 vaccine. The chain combines TRBV5-6 with TRBJ1-2, with 8 nucleotides matching TRBD1. The CDR3 sequence is CASSLFRDRGYTF. CDR3 sequence (DNA): TGTGCCAGCAGCTTGTTCCGGGACAGGGGCTACACCTTC.